The sequence of this TCR beta chain was determined in a study of blood T cell repertoires in COVID-19 (dated by TCRdb to between 2020 and 2021). For the study in its entirety: Samples covering the acute and convalescent phases of COVID-19 were provided by collaborators in the United States, Italy and Spain. Where HLA class I and class II types were available, the types were taken from metadata supplied by the sample provider, not from assay-based typing. Samples came from the ongoing ImmuneRACE study (first 160 participants) plus 1,254 subjects from 6 global collaborators. A freely available public database, intended as a resource for researchers studying the immune response to SARS-CoV-2, is where the repertoires were released. The sample metadata nearly always contained a de-identified subject ID, COVID-19 status, age in years and sex. The dataset comprised deeply sampled blood TCRbeta repertoires from subjects exposed to, actively infected with, or recovered from COVID-19. The prospective study material was composed of cDNA or gDNA derived from T cells, B-cell-depleted T cells, or PBMCs. Paper-wide results and their limitations: Clinical and demographic metadata were provided uncurated, with the amount varying by source and participant.

A word on this clone: Its antigen is unknown. No base-level quality is on record; no much larger clone is a single base apart.

Including cysteine and phenylalanine, the CDR3 has 15 amino acids. The sequence is cut down to CDR3 DNA, 45 bases in frame from base 1. Between the V and J ends, shortened by 5 bases and 8 bases respectively, the junction contains 20 bases. CDR1 and CDR2, per the germline V gene, are SGHDT and YYEEEE. TCRbeta CDR3 regions were amplified from genomic DNA using the immunoSEQ Assay, a bias-controlled multiplex PCR. Per the source publication's procedure: Nucleated cell counts per sample were estimated from amplification of reference gene primers within the assay. Sequence reads were collapsed and filtered to measure the absolute abundance of every unique TCRbeta CDR3 rearrangement. For each sample, productive Simpson clonality was calculated by taking the square root of Simpson's diversity index across productive rearrangements. TCRdb obtained this table from immuneACCESS and retained in-frame rearrangements with V and J assigned. These tables miss some clones; where compared with another copy, unresolved V genes account for less than half of the shortfall, and the remainder is unexplained. V and J calls and clone size are copied from that table; D and trimming were computed from the DNA. For this sample the table gives hundreds of thousands of clones, of which approximately 90% were detected only once. Jointly, the top ten make up about 9.5% of the sample.

In the prospective study, participants were roughly 18 to 100 years old, resided in approximately 25 geographic areas of the United States, and were enrolled through a virtual design. Cohort assignment in the prospective study relied on participant-reported clinical history from a screening survey and a study questionnaire. Recovered participants in ImmuneRACE Cohort 3 were defined as having two consecutive negative NP/OP PCR tests, clearance from a healthcare professional, or resolution of symptoms. Each participant in the prospective study had whole blood, serum and a nasopharyngeal or oropharyngeal swab collected by mobile phlebotomists. Over a roughly two-month period, participants in the prospective study had the option of providing additional blood draws and questionnaires. Before DNA extraction, prospective study blood samples were shipped either frozen or at room temperature.

The V gene is TRBV5-6 and the J gene is TRBJ2-1; the D gene is perhaps TRBD1, on 6 matching bases. The sequenced sample was PBMCs or T cells enriched from blood (not recorded which). The source of this sequence is a woman in her 40s who had recovered from COVID-19. The encoded CDR3 is CASSFPGQPLDEQFF. The nucleotide sequence reads TGTGCCAGCAGTTTTCCGGGACAACCTTTAGATGAGCAGTTCTTC.